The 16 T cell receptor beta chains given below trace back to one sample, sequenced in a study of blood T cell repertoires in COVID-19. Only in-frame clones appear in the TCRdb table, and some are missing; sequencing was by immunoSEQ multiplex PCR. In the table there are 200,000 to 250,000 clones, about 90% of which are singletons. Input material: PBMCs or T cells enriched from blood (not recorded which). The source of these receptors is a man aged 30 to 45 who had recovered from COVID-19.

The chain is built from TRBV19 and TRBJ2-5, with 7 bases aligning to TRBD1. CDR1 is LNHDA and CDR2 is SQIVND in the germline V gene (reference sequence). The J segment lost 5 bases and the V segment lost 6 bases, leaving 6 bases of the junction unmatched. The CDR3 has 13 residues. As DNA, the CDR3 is TGTGCCAGTAGCCGACAGGGCTACGAGACCCAGTACTTC. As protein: CASSRQGYETQYF.

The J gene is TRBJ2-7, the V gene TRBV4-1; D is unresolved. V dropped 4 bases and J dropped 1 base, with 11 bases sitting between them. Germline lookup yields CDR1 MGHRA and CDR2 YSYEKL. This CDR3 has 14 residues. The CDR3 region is CASSLSESSYEQYF. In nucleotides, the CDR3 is TGCGCCAGCAGCCTTTCGGAGTCGTCCTACGAGCAGTACTTC.

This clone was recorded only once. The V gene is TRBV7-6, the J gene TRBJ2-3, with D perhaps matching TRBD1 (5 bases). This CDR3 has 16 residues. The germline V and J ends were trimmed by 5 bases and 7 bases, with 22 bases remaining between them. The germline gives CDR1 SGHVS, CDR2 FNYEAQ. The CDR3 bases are TGTGCCAGCAGCCTCAGGGCGCAGGGAAGAGGAAATACGCAGTATTTT. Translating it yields CASSLRAQGRGNTQYF. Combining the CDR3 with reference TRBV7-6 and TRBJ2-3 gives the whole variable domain GAGVSQSPRYKVTKRGQDVALRCDPISGHVSLYWYRQALGQGPEFLTYFNYEAQQDKSGLPNDRFSAERPEGSISTLTIQRTEQRDSAMYRCASSLRAQGRGNTQYFGPGTRLTVL.

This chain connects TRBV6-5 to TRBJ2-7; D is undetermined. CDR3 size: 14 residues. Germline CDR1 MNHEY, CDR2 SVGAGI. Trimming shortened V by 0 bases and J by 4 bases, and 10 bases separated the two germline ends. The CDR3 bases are TGTGCCAGCAGTTACTCGAGGTCGAAATACGAGCAGTACTTC. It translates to CASSYSRSKYEQYF.

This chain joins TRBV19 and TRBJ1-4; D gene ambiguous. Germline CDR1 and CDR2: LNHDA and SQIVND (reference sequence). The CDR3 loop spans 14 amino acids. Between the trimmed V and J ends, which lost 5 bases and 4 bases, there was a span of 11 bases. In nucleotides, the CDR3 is TGTGCCAGTAGTGTGGCAGGCCTTAATGAAAAACTGTTTTTT. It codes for CASSVAGLNEKLFF.

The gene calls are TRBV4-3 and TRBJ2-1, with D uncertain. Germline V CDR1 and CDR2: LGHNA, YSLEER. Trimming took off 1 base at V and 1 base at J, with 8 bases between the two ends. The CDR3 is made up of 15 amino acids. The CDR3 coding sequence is TGCGCCAGCAGCCAAGGTGAACTGTCCTACAATGAGCAGTTCTTC. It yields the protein CASSQGELSYNEQFF.

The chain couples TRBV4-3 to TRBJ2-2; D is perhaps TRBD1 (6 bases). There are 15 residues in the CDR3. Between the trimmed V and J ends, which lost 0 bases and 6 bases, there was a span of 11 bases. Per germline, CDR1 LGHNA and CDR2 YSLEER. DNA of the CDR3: TGCGCCAGCAGCCAAGACCCCACAGGGTCCGGGGAGCTGTTTTTT. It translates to CASSQDPTGSGELFF.

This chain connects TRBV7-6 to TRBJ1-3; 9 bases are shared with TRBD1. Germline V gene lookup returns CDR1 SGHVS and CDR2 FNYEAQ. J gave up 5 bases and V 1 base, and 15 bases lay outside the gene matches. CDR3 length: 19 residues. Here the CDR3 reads CASSLDGTGRLLPRNTIYF. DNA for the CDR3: TGTGCCAGCAGCTTAGACGGGACAGGGCGCCTCTTACCTCGAAACACCATATATTTT.

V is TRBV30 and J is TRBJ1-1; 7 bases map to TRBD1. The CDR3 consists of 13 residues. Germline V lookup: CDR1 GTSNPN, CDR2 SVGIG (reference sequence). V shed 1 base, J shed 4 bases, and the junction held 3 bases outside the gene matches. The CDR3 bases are TGTGCCTGGAGTGCCAGGGGGATCACTGAAGCTTTCTTT. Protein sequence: CAWSARGITEAFF.

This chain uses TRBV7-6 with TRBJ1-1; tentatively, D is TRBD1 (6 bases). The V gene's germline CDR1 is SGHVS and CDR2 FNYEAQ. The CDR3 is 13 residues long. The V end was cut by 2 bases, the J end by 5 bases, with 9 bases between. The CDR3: CASSLTGLTEAFF. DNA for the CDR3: TGTGCCAGCAGCTTAACAGGGTTGACTGAAGCTTTCTTT.

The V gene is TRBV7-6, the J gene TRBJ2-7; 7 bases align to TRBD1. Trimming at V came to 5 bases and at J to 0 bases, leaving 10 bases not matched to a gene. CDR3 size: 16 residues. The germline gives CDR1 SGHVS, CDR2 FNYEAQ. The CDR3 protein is CASSLGQAPFSYEQYF. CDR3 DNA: TGTGCCAGCAGCCTCGGACAGGCGCCCTTCTCCTACGAGCAGTACTTC.

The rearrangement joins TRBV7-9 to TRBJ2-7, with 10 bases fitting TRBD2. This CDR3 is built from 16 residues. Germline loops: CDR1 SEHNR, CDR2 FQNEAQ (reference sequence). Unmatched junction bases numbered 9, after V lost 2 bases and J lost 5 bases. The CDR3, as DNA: TGTGCCAGCAGCTTAATACTAGCGGGATTGAGCGACGAGCAGTACTTC. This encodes CASSLILAGLSDEQYF. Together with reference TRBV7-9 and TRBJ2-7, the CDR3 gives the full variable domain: DTGVSQNPRHKITKRGQNVTFRCDPISEHNRLYWYRQTLGQGPEFLTYFQNEAQLEKSRLLSDRFSAERPKGSFSTLEIQRTEQGDSAMYLCASSLILAGLSDEQYFGPGTRLTVT.

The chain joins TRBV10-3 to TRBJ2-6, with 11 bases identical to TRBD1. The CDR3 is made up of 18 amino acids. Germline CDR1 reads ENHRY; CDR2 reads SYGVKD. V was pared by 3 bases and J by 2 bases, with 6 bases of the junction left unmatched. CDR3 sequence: CAISEIRTGGAGANVLTF. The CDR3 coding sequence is TGTGCCATCAGTGAAATAAGGACAGGGGGCGCTGGGGCCAACGTCCTGACTTTC.

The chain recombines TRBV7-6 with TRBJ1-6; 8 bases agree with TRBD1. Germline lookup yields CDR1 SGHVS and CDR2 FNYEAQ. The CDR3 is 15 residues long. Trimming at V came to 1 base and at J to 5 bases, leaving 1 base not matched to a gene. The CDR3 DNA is TGTGCCAGCAGCTTAGAGGGACAGGATAATTCACCCCTCCACTTT. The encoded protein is CASSLEGQDNSPLHF.

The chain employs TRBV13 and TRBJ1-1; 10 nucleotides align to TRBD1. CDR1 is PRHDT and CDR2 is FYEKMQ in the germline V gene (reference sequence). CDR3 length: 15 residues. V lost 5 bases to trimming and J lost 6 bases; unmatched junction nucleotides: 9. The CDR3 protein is CASSRFRDRGAEAFF. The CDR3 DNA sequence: TGTGCCAGCAGCCGGTTTCGGGACAGGGGTGCTGAAGCTTTCTTT.

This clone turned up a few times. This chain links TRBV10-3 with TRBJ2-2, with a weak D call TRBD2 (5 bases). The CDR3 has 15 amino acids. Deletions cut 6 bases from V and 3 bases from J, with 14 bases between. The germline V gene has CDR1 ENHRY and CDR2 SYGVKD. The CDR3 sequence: CAIRPGKGYTGELFF. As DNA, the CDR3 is TGTGCCATCAGGCCCGGGAAGGGATACACCGGGGAGCTGTTTTTT.